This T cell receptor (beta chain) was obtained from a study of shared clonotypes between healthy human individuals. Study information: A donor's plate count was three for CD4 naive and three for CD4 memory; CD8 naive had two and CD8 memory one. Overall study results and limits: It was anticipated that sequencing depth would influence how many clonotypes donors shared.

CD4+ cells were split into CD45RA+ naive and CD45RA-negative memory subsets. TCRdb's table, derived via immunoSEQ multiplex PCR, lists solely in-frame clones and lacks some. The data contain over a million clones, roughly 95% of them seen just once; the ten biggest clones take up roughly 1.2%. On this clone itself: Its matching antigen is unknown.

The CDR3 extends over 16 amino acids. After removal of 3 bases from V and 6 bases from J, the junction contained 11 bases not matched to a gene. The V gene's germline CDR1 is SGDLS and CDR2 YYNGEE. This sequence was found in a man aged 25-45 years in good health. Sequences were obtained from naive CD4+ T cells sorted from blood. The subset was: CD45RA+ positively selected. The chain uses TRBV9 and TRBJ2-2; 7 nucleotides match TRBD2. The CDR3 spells CASSGSTTGGSGELFF. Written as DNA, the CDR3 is TGTGCCAGCAGCGGCTCAACGACGGGGGGTTCCGGGGAGCTGTTTTTT. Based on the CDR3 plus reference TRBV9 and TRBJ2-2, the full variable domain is DSGVTQTPKHLITATGQRVTLRCSPRSGDLSVYWYQQSLDQGLQFLIQYYNGEERAKGNILERFSAQQFPDLHSELNLSSLELGDSALYFCASSGSTTGGSGELFFGEGSRLTVL.